This note documents a single T cell receptor (beta chain) sequence. The sample is drawn from a study of shared clonotypes between healthy human individuals. The material for each subset, its genomic DNA, was split evenly across several immunoSEQ plates. Under the authors' procedure: Filtering was not the same, since immunoSEQ gave junction-only sequences without quality scores. The method was immunoSEQ multiplex PCR; TCRdb's version includes in-frame clones alone and lacks a portion of them. V, J and clone size were drawn from that table, and D and trimming were deduced from the DNA. The data hold around 1,100,000 clones, with approximately 80% observed a single time. The study enrolled healthy HIV-negative adults without recent acute infections or vaccinations as donors. The germline V gene has CDR1 MNHNY and CDR2 SVGAGI (reference sequence). The CDR3 sequence is 13 residues long. V gave up 10 bases and J gave up 4 bases, with 14 bases separating them.

V and J are TRBV6-6 and TRBJ1-5; D is perhaps TRBD1 (5 bases). The sample consisted of memory CD4+ T cells from PBMCs. Documented subset: CD45RA-negative fraction. The clonotype was recovered from a man aged 18 to 30 in good health. Some clones in this sample may be carry-over from other donors' samples. CDR3 DNA sequence: TGTGCCACTCTTTCGACAGCTAATCAGCCCCAGCATTTT. Residues: CATLSTANQPQHF.